This passage covers 6 T cell receptor beta chains from one sample sequenced in a study of blood T cell repertoires in COVID-19. Produced via immunoSEQ multiplex PCR; TCRdb's table is partial and in-frame only. The sample yields about 140,000 clones, 75% to 80% seen once. The sequenced sample was PBMCs or T cells enriched from blood (not recorded which). These receptors all come from a woman aged 45-59 years who had recovered from COVID-19.

This chain links TRBV3-1 (or the pseudogene TRBV3-2) with TRBJ1-2; weak D call: TRBD1 (6 bases). V was trimmed by 6 bases and J by 3 bases, leaving 17 bases between them. The CDR3 totals 15 residues. CDR1 and CDR2 from the germline V gene are LGHDT and YNNKEL (reference sequence). The CDR3 is CASSPTMDSDYGYTF. DNA of the CDR3: TGTGCCAGCAGTCCGACCATGGACAGCGACTATGGCTACACCTTC.

V gene TRBV11-2 combines with J gene TRBJ2-3; 12 nucleotides align to TRBD1. CDR1 and CDR2 (germline): SGHAT, FQNNGV. After removal of 5 bases from V and 2 bases from J, the junction contained 2 bases not matched to a gene. The CDR3 consists of 15 residues. DNA for the CDR3: TGTGCCAGCAGCCCGGGACAGGGGGCCACAGATACGCAGTATTTT. It specifies CASSPGQGATDTQYF.

The chain is built from TRBV5-1 and TRBJ2-7, with D perhaps matching TRBD1 (6 bases). The CDR3 is made up of 13 amino acids. Germline V gene data show CDR1 as SGHRS and CDR2 as YFSETQ. Trimming stripped 0 bases from V and 6 bases from J, with 10 bases between. CDR3 in DNA: TGCGCCAGCAGCTTGGCAGGGGTATCCGAGCAGTACTTC. Translation: CASSLAGVSEQYF.

This clone occurred a few times. The chain joins TRBV5-1 to TRBJ2-2, with TRBD1 matching over 12 bases. V lost 4 bases, J lost 6 bases, and 4 bases stayed unmatched. The CDR3 loop spans 15 amino acids. The germline V gene has CDR1 SGHRS and CDR2 YFSETQ. The CDR3 DNA is TGCGCCAGCAGCCCCGGGACAGGGGGCTCCGGGGAGCTGTTTTTT. Its protein is CASSPGTGGSGELFF. The full variable domain, completed using reference TRBV5-1 and TRBJ2-2, is KAGVTQTPRYLIKTRGQQVTLSCSPISGHRSVSWYQQTPGQGLQFLFEYFSETQRNKGNFPGRFSGRQFSNSRSEMNVSTLELGDSALYLCASSPGTGGSGELFFGEGSRLTVL.

This chain connects TRBV5-1 to TRBJ1-4; TRBD1 agrees at 8 bases. J gave up 5 bases and V 8 bases, and 5 bases lay outside the gene matches. The length of the CDR3 is 13 residues. Germline values: CDR1 SGHRS, CDR2 YFSETQ. The CDR3 protein is CASATGGNEKLFF. DNA of the CDR3: TGCGCCAGTGCTACAGGGGGGAATGAAAAACTGTTTTTT.

This clone was found a few times. The gene calls are TRBV6-5 and TRBJ1-2, with 9 bases fitting TRBD1. V lost 10 bases and J lost 4; bases outside the gene matches: 7. The V gene's germline CDR1 is MNHEY and CDR2 SVGAGI. The CDR3 totals 13 residues. The CDR3 DNA reads TGTGCCATCGACAGGGGGGTTACCTATGGCTACACCTTC. It codes for CAIDRGVTYGYTF.